This T cell receptor (beta chain) derives from a study of blood T cell repertoires in COVID-19. About the study: Acute and convalescent COVID-19 samples came from the United States, Italy and Spain. The cDNA or gDNA used as material had been derived from T cells, B-cell-depleted T cells, or PBMCs.

The CDR3 sequence is 17 residues long. The J segment lost 5 bases and the V segment lost 4 bases, leaving 14 bases of the junction unmatched. Germline V CDR1 and CDR2: MGHRA, YSYEKL. In the authors' methods: How many nucleated cells were present was estimated from reference gene primer amplification. Assay: immunoSEQ multiplex PCR; the TCRdb copy retains only in-frame clones and omits some. V, J and clone size are taken as reported in that table, and D and trimming were inferred from the DNA itself. The sample includes some 110,000 clones, 65% to 80% of them seen just once. The chain carries TRBV4-1 and TRBJ1-3; 7 positions match TRBD1. Sequenced: peripheral blood. The TCR originated in a middle-aged man with acute or convalescent COVID-19. The CDR3 DNA follows: TGCGCCAGCAGCCTCACCTTCTTACAGGGGCGGAGAAACACCATATATTTT. Its protein product is CASSLTFLQGRRNTIYF.